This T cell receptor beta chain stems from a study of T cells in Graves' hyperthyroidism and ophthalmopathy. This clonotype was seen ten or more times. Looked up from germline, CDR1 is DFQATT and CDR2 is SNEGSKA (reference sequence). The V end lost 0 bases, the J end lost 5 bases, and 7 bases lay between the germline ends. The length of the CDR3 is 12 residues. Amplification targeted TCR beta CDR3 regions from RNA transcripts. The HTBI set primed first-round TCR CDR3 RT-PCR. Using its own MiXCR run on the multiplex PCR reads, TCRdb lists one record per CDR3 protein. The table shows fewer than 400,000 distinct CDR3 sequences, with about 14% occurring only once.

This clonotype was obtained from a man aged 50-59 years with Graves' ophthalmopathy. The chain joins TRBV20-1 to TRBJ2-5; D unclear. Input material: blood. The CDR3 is CSARDWGETQYF. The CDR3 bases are TGCAGTGCTAGAGATTGGGGTGAGACCCAGTACTTC.